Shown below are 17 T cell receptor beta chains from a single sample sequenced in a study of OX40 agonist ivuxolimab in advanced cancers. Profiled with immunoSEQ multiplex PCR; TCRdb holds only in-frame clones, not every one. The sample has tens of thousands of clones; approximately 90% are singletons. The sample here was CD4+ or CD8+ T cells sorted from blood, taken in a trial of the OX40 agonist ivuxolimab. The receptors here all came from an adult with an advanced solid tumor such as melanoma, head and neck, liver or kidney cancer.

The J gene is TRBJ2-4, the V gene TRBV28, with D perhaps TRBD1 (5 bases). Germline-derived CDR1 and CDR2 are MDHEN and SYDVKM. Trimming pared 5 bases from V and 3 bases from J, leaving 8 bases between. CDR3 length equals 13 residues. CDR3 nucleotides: TGTGCCAGCAGTACAGGTATCAAAAACATTCAGTACTTC. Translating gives CASSTGIKNIQYF.

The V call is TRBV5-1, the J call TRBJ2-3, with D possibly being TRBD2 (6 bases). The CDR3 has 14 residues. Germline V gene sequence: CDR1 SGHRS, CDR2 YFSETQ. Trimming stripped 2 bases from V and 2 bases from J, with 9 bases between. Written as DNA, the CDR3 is TGCGCCAGCAGCTTCGGGGACTCCACAGATACGCAGTATTTT. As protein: CASSFGDSTDTQYF.

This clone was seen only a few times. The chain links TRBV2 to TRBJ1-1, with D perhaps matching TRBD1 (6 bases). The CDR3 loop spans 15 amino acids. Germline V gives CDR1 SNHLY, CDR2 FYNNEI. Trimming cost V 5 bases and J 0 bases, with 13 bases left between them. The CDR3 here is CASSRRGQMNTEAFF. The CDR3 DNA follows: TGTGCCAGCAGTCGTCGGGGGCAAATGAACACTGAAGCTTTCTTT.

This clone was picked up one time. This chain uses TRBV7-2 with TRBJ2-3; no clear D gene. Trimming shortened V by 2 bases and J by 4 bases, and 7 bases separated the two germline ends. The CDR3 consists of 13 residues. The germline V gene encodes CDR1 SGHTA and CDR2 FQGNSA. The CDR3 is CASSLRVSDTQYF. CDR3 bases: TGTGCCAGCAGCTTAAGGGTTTCAGATACGCAGTATTTT.

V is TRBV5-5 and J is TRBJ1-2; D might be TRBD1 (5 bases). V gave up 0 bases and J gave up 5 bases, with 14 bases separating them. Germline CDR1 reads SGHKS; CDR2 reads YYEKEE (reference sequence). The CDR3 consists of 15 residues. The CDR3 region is CASSLGGPNVYGYTF. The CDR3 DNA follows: TGTGCCAGCAGCTTGGGGGGACCGAATGTTTATGGCTACACCTTC.

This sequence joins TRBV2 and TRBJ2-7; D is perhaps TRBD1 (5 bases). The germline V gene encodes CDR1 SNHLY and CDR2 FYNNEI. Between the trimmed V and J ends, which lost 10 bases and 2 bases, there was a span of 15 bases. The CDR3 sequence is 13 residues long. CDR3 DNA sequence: TGTGCCACCCAGGGATCGTCAACCTACGAGCAGTACTTC. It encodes CATQGSSTYEQYF.

For the CDR3, the DNA is TGTGCCAGCAGTTTATACGTGACTAGCGGACCCCGCACAGATACGCAGTATTTT. Amino acid sequence: CASSLYVTSGPRTDTQYF. The gene calls are TRBV27 and TRBJ2-3; TRBD2 matches at 9 bases. V was pared by 1 base and J by 1 base, with 9 bases of the junction left unmatched. There are 18 residues in the CDR3. From germline, CDR1 is MNHEY and CDR2 SMNVEV (reference sequence).

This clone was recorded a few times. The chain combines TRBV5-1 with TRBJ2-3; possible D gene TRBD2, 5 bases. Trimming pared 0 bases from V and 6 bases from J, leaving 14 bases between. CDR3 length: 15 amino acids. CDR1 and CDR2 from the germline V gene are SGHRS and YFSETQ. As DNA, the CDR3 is TGCGCCAGCAGCTTGGGTTTACTAGAGGGCGATACGCAGTATTTT. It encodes CASSLGLLEGDTQYF.

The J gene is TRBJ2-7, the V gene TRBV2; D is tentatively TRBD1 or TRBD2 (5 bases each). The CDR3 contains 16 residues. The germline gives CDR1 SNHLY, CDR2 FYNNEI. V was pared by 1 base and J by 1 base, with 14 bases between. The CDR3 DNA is TGTGCCAGCAGTGAAGGGCCGGGGCGTCTATCCTACGAGCAGTACTTC. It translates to CASSEGPGRLSYEQYF.

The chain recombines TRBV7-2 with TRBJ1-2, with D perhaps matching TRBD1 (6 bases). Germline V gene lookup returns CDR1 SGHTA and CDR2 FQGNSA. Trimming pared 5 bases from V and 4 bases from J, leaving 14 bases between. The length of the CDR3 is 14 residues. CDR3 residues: CASSPRDKFYGYTF. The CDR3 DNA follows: TGTGCCAGCAGCCCCCGGGACAAATTCTATGGCTACACCTTC. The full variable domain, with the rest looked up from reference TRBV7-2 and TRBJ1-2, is GAGVSQSPSNKVTEKGKDVELRCDPISGHTALYWYRQSLGQGLEFLIYFQGNSAPDKSGLPSDRFSAERTGGSVSTLTIQRTQQEDSAVYLCASSPRDKFYGYTFGSGTRLTVV.

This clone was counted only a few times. The CDR3 here is CASTFRTGNTDTQYF. CDR3 sequence (DNA): TGTGCCAGCACTTTCCGGACGGGGAACACAGATACGCAGTATTTT. The J gene is TRBJ2-3, the V gene TRBV27; weak D call: TRBD2 (5 bases). V dropped 7 bases and J dropped 2 bases, with 16 bases sitting between them. CDR3 size: 15 residues. Germline V gene data show CDR1 as MNHEY and CDR2 as SMNVEV (reference sequence).

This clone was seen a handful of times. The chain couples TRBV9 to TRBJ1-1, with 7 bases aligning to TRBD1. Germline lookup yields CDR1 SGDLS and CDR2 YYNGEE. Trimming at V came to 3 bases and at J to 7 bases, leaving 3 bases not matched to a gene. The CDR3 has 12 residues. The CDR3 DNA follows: TGTGCCAGCAGCGCACACAGGGGTGAAGCTTTCTTT. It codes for CASSAHRGEAFF.

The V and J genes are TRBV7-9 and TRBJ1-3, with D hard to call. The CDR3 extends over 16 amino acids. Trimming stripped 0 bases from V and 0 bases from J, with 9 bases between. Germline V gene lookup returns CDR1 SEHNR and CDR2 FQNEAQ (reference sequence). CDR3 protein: CASSLAHRGSGNTIYF. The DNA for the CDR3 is TGTGCCAGCAGCTTAGCGCATCGCGGCTCTGGAAACACCATATATTTT.

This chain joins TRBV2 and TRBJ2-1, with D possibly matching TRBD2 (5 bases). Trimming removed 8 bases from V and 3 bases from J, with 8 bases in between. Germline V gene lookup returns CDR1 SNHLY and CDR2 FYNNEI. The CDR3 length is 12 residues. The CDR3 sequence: CASSEDYNEQFF. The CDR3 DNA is TGTGCCAGCTCGGAGGACTACAATGAGCAGTTCTTC. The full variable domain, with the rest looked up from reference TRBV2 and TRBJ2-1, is EPEVTQTPSHQVTQMGQEVILRCVPISNHLYFYWYRQILGQKVEFLVSFYNNEISEKSEIFDDQFSVERPDGSNFTLKIRSTKLEDSAMYFCASSEDYNEQFFGPGTRLTVL.

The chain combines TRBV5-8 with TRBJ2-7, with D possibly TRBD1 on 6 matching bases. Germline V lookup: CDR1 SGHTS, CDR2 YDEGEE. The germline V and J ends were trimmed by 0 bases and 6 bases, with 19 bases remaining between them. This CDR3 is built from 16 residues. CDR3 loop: CASSLDRVAGAGEQYF. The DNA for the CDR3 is TGTGCCAGCAGCTTGGACCGGGTCGCAGGGGCCGGCGAGCAGTACTTC.

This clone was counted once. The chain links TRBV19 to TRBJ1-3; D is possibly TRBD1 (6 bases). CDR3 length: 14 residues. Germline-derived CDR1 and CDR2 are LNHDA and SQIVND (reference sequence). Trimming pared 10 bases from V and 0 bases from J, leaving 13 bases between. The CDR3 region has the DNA TGTGCCACTGCGAGGGGGGACTCTGGAAACACCATATATTTT. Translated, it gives CATARGDSGNTIYF. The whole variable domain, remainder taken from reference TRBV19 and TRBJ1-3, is DGGITQSPKYLFRKEGQNVTLSCEQNLNHDAMYWYRQDPGQGLRLIYYSQIVNDFQKGDIAEGYSVSREKKESFPLTVTSAQKNPTAFYLCATARGDSGNTIYFGEGSWLTVV.

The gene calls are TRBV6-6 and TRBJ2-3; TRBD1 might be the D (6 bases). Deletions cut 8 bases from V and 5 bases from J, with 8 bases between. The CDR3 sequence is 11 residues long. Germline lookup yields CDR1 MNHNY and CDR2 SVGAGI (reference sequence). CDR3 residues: CASGRGDTQYF. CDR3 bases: TGTGCCAGCGGCAGGGGAGATACGCAGTATTTT.